Listed here are 19 T cell receptor beta chains from one sample, sequenced in a study of blood T cell repertoires in COVID-19. TCRdb keeps only in-frame clones here, not all; method: immunoSEQ multiplex PCR. The data contain hundreds of thousands of clones, 85% of them singletons. Source material: PBMCs or T cells enriched from blood (not recorded which). These receptors were collected from a woman aged 25 to 45 who had been exposed to COVID-19.

This rearrangement joins TRBV28 to TRBJ2-1; 7 nucleotides agree with TRBD1. Trimming removed 8 bases from V and 6 bases from J; junction bases left unmatched: 4. The CDR3 has 12 amino acids. Looked up from germline, CDR1 is MDHEN and CDR2 is SYDVKM. The CDR3 here is CASGTATNEQFF. In DNA form, the CDR3 reads TGTGCCAGCGGGACAGCGACCAATGAGCAGTTCTTC.

This clone was detected a few times. The V gene is TRBV25-1, the J gene TRBJ2-2, with 8 bases fitting TRBD1. V dropped 4 bases and J dropped 6; count of bases not matched to a gene: 7. The CDR3 is 15 amino acids. Germline CDR1 and CDR2: MGHDK and SYGVNS. The CDR3 DNA reads TGTGCCAGCAGTGCTAGGACAGGGAAATCCGGGGAGCTGTTTTTT. This sequence encodes CASSARTGKSGELFF.

This clone was seen just once. V is TRBV6-5 and J is TRBJ2-3, with 7 bases aligning to TRBD1. Germline V gives CDR1 MNHEY, CDR2 SVGAGI. This CDR3 has 15 amino acids. V was pared by 3 bases and J by 3 bases, with 6 bases of the junction left unmatched. CDR3 sequence: CASSYYTGATDTQYF. The DNA of the CDR3 is TGTGCCAGCAGTTATTACACAGGGGCAACAGATACGCAGTATTTT.

The gene calls are TRBV5-1 and TRBJ1-1; 8 bases align to TRBD1. J was trimmed by 4 bases and V by 3 bases; bases with no gene match: 8. Germline V gene sequence: CDR1 SGHRS, CDR2 YFSETQ. The CDR3 runs 15 residues. Here the CDR3 reads CASSSDGQGVTEAFF. The CDR3 coding sequence is TGCGCCAGCAGCTCGGACGGACAGGGCGTCACTGAAGCTTTCTTT.

The J gene is TRBJ2-3, the V gene TRBV5-1; tentatively, D is TRBD1 (5 bases). The germline CDR1 and CDR2 sequences are SGHRS and YFSETQ. V was clipped by 2 bases and J by 2 bases, with 9 bases between them. The CDR3 has 14 residues. In nucleotides, the CDR3 is TGCGCCAGCAGCTTCACAGGATACACAGATACGCAGTATTTT. Amino acids: CASSFTGYTDTQYF.

The rearrangement links TRBV28 to TRBJ1-4, with TRBD1 as a possible D gene (6 bases). The V end was cut by 8 bases, the J end by 10 bases, with 29 bases between. The CDR3 extends over 17 amino acids. The germline V gene encodes CDR1 MDHEN and CDR2 SYDVKM. The CDR3 loop reads CASYSLASLRGEGKLFF. DNA for the CDR3: TGTGCCAGCTACTCGCTTGCGAGCCTGAGGGGGGAGGGAAAACTGTTTTTT.

This clone has a single count. V gene TRBV4-2 combines with J gene TRBJ2-7; TRBD2 is a possible D gene (5 bases). The CDR3 is 15 residues long. With 0 bases removed from V and 0 bases from J, the gap between germline ends came to 9 bases. The germline CDR1 and CDR2 sequences are LGHNA and YNFKEQ. CDR3 DNA sequence: TGTGCCAGCAGCCAAGATTCTGGGAGCTCCTACGAGCAGTACTTC. Translating gives CASSQDSGSSYEQYF.

This clone was picked up one time. The chain couples TRBV19 to TRBJ1-5; 11 nucleotides agree with TRBD1. The J segment lost 6 bases and the V segment lost 7 bases, leaving 8 bases of the junction unmatched. The CDR3 contains 15 residues. Per the germline V gene, CDR1 is LNHDA and CDR2 is SQIVND (reference sequence). The CDR3 is CASIPDRGLGQPQHF. CDR3 nucleotides: TGTGCCAGTATACCGGACAGGGGGCTCGGTCAGCCCCAGCATTTT.

This clone was recorded only once. V usage is TRBV6-5 and J usage is TRBJ1-2; weak D call: TRBD1 (5 bases). The germline V and J ends were trimmed by 7 bases and 4 bases, with 13 bases remaining between them. Germline V gene data show CDR1 as MNHEY and CDR2 as SVGAGI. The CDR3 covers 13 residues. Here the CDR3 reads CASIGGDLYGYTF. The CDR3 DNA sequence: TGTGCCAGCATTGGGGGGGATCTCTATGGCTACACCTTC.

The rearrangement uses TRBV11-2 and TRBJ2-1, with 12 positions matching TRBD2. J gave up 7 bases and V 5 bases, and 9 bases lay outside the gene matches. The CDR3 is 16 amino acids. The germline CDR1 and CDR2 sequences are SGHAT and FQNNGV. The CDR3 region is CASSERLAGAGNEQFF. The CDR3 DNA reads TGTGCCAGCAGCGAACGACTAGCGGGAGCCGGGAATGAGCAGTTCTTC.

This chain uses TRBV24-1 with TRBJ2-3; 9 bases map to TRBD1. V lost 12 bases and J lost 10; bases outside the gene matches: 19. The V gene's germline CDR1 is KGHDR and CDR2 SFDVKD. The CDR3 is made up of 15 amino acids. The CDR3 is CALGQGTGLGRPQYF. CDR3 coding DNA: TGTGCCTTGGGTCAGGGGACAGGGCTTGGGAGGCCGCAGTATTTT.

This clone was observed a single time. The rearrangement joins TRBV4-1 to TRBJ2-7; TRBD2 agrees at 8 bases. CDR3 length equals 16 residues. CDR1 and CDR2 (germline): MGHRA, YSYEKL. The trim removed 4 bases at V and 0 bases at J, leaving 8 bases unmatched. CDR3 sequence: CASSRVPGTSSYEQYF. Written as DNA, the CDR3 is TGCGCCAGCAGCCGTGTTCCCGGGACTAGCTCCTACGAGCAGTACTTC.

Written as DNA, the CDR3 is TGTGCCAGCAGCGCGGAGGGGGCGGGGAGACGAACAGATACGCAGTATTTT. Translating it yields CASSAEGAGRRTDTQYF. The chain uses TRBV9 and TRBJ2-3, with a tentative D call TRBD1 (7 bases). With 3 bases removed from V and 3 bases from J, the gap between germline ends came to 20 bases. There are 17 residues in the CDR3. CDR1 SGDLS and CDR2 YYNGEE come from the germline V gene.

The rearrangement uses TRBV5-6 and TRBJ2-5; 10 bases line up with TRBD2. The CDR3 contains 15 residues. J lost 6 bases, V lost 4 bases, and 9 bases had no gene match. Germline assignment: CDR1 SGHDT and CDR2 YYEEEE. CDR3 DNA: TGTGCCAGCAGCCCCAGCGGGGGGGCTATAAAGACCCAGTACTTC. It specifies CASSPSGGAIKTQYF.

V gene TRBV12-3 or TRBV12-4 combines with J gene TRBJ1-1; D not certain. With 2 bases removed from V and 11 bases from J, the gap between germline ends came to 12 bases. The length of the CDR3 is 12 residues. Here the CDR3 DNA reads TGTGCCAGCAGTTTACGGGTGATGTGGGCTTTCTTT. Its translation: CASSLRVMWAFF.

The chain joins TRBV2 to TRBJ1-2, with TRBD1 matching over 9 bases. Germline-derived CDR1 and CDR2 are SNHLY and FYNNEI. CDR3 size: 15 residues. V shed 3 bases and J 4 bases; nucleotides not matched to a gene: 6. CDR3 coding DNA: TGTGCCAGCAGTGAGGGACAGGGCGGTGGCTATGGCTACACCTTC. It is translated as CASSEGQGGGYGYTF.

The chain recombines TRBV23-1 with TRBJ1-1, with D perhaps matching TRBD1 (5 bases). TRBV23-1 is identified as an open reading frame with a role that is uncertain. V lost 6 bases and J lost 7, with 12 bases in between. This CDR3 is built from 12 residues. The CDR3 is CASRAPGDEAFF. CDR3 DNA sequence: TGCGCCAGCAGAGCCCCGGGGGATGAAGCTTTCTTT.

This sequence joins TRBV29-1 and TRBJ1-1, with no clear D. CDR3 length equals 12 residues. The V gene's germline CDR1 is SQVTM and CDR2 ANQGSEA. V was shortened by 5 bases and J by 4 bases, with 11 bases between the two germline ends. CDR3 bases: TGCAGCGTTTACAGTATGGGCACTGAAGCTTTCTTT. Translating gives CSVYSMGTEAFF.

This chain connects TRBV11-3 to TRBJ2-3, with 10 bases matching TRBD1. The CDR3 extends over 16 amino acids. Germline CDR1 reads SGHNT; CDR2 reads YENEEA. The V segment lost 5 bases and the J segment 4 bases; nucleotides outside the gene matches: 9. The CDR3 protein is CASSPGDRGRADTQYF. In nucleotides, the CDR3 is TGTGCCAGCAGCCCCGGCGACAGGGGGCGGGCAGATACGCAGTATTTT. Together with reference TRBV11-3 and TRBJ2-3, the CDR3 gives the full variable domain: EAGVVQSPRYKIIEKKQPVAFWCNPISGHNTLYWYLQNLGQGPELLIRYENEEAVDDSQLPKDRFSAERLKGVDSTLKIQPAELGDSAVYLCASSPGDRGRADTQYFGPGTRLTVL.